The source of this TCR beta chain is a study of CXCR3-negative and CXCR3-positive naive CD8 T cells. Each CD8+ T cell subset was flow-sorted in triplicate. Every sort contained 300,000 or so cells. The naive CD8+ gate required CD45RO-CCR7+CD27+CD95- phenotype. Study findings and constraints: PBMCs showed partially decreased CXCR3 expression after cryopreservation, and most assays used fresh PBMCs. The TRBV-TRBJ usage of naive CXCR3-negative and CXCR3-positive cells was similar, but that of memory cells differed.

The libraries of TRB cDNA were constructed through 5' RACE using UMI labels. TCRdb re-analyzed the 5' RACE reads; it lists each CDR3 protein once, without DNA. The sample totals some 130,000 distinct CDR3 sequences. As regards this clonotype: Its antigen is undetermined.

The CDR3 totals 13 residues. Germline CDR1 SQVTM, CDR2 ANQGSEA. The chain recombines TRBV29-1 with TRBJ1-1. This receptor was taken from a human donor in good health. Some clones in this sample may be carry-over from other donors' samples. Sequenced sample: naive CXCR3- CD8+ T cells from blood. As for subset: CD45RO-CCR7+CD27+CD95- naive CD8+ T cells lacking CXCR3 (TNR3-). CDR3 amino acids: CSVDAGENTEAFF.